Following are 7 T cell receptor beta chains from one sample sequenced in a study of cytomegalovirus exposure and HLA in healthy donors (dated by TCRdb to the late 2010s). Library generation was performed with the immunoSEQ multiplex PCR assay. For the multiplex PCR, a mixture combining 60 forward primers for TCR Vbeta segments and 13 reverse primers for TCR Jbeta segments was used. Held by TCRdb, this immuneACCESS table contains in-frame sequences only and omits some clones. Under half of the omission traces to an unresolved V gene where checked; the cause of the rest is unknown. The table for this sample lists roughly 130,000 clones; around 66% of them were counted only once. Less than 2% of the sample is in the top ten clones. The specimen was PBMCs. These receptors came from a man aged 18 to 30 in good health and CMV-seronegative.

CDR3: CAWSATQGEEHLYEQYF. CDR3 coding DNA: TGTGCCTGGAGTGCCACACAGGGGGAAGAACACCTTTACGAGCAGTACTTC. The gene calls are TRBV30 and TRBJ2-7; 8 nucleotides agree with TRBD1. Germline trimming cut 1 base from V and 4 bases from J; bases unmatched to any gene: 15. Looked up from germline, CDR1 is GTSNPN and CDR2 is SVGIG (reference sequence). This CDR3 has 17 residues.

The chain has TRBV15 and TRBJ1-3; no clear D gene. CDR1 LNHNV and CDR2 YYDKDF come from the germline V gene (reference sequence). There are 11 residues in the CDR3. V was pared by 5 bases and J by 4 bases, with 3 bases between. This CDR3 is CATSRGNTIYF. CDR3 DNA sequence: TGTGCCACCAGCCGGGGAAACACCATATATTTT.

Concerning this clone: Other nucleotide sequences from this sample produce the same CDR3. The gene calls are TRBV6-5 and TRBJ2-3; TRBD2 matches 7 bases. V was pared by 2 bases and J by 0 bases, with 2 bases of the junction left unmatched. The germline V gene has CDR1 MNHEY and CDR2 SVGAGI. This CDR3 has 15 amino acids. In DNA form, the CDR3 reads TGTGCCAGCAGTTACGGGGGGGGAAGCACAGATACGCAGTATTTT. This translates into CASSYGGGSTDTQYF.

The gene calls are TRBV4-2 and TRBJ2-5; TRBD2 aligns across 13 bases. This CDR3 contains 19 residues. Germline V gene sequence: CDR1 LGHNA, CDR2 YNFKEQ. Unmatched junction bases numbered 9, after V lost 1 base and J lost 1 base. The CDR3 loop is CASSQGQLAGGVSQETQYF. The CDR3 coding sequence is TGTGCCAGCAGCCAAGGCCAACTAGCGGGGGGGGTATCCCAAGAGACCCAGTACTTC.

On this clone itself: Compared with germline, one end of the junction differs, possibly owing to a read error. The chain couples TRBV5-1 to TRBJ2-7; D may be TRBD1 (5 bases). Germline V gene sequence: CDR1 SGHRS, CDR2 YFSETQ. This CDR3 region has 17 residues. The CDR3 nucleotides are TGCGCCAGCAGCATTGCCCCGACAGCCATGAGCTCCTACAAGCAGTACTTC. Translating gives CASSIAPTAMSSYKQYF.

The chain has TRBV2 and TRBJ2-2, with TRBD2 as a possible D gene (6 bases). Per the germline V gene, CDR1 is SNHLY and CDR2 is FYNNEI. The CDR3 contains 14 residues. The V end lost 7 bases, the J end lost 5 bases, and 14 bases lay between the germline ends. This CDR3 is CASTRLGGTGELFF. CDR3 in DNA: TGTGCCAGCACCCGGTTAGGAGGGACCGGGGAGCTGTTTTTT.

This clone has just a few counts. The V call is TRBV7-8, the J call TRBJ2-7, with 9 positions matching TRBD2. Unmatched junction bases numbered 13, after V lost 6 bases and J lost 10 bases. The V gene's germline CDR1 is SGHVS and CDR2 FQNEAQ. The CDR3 covers 14 residues. CDR3 sequence: CASSPLPYSGSQYF. The CDR3 nucleotides read TGTGCCAGCAGTCCACTCCCCTATAGCGGGAGTCAGTACTTC.